These 3 T cell receptor beta chains were all obtained from the same sample, sequenced in a study of early T cells in non-severe SARS-CoV-2 infection. TCRdb re-called the 5' RACE reads through MiXCR, storing one row per CDR3 protein. The sample lists about 55,000 distinct CDR3 sequences; 15% were seen once. Sequenced material: whole blood, taken at baseline. The receptor set was obtained from an adult who was a healthcare worker with PCR-confirmed SARS-CoV-2 infection or an uninfected control (not recorded which).

This clonotype was counted between two and nine times. The chain employs TRBV4-1 and TRBJ2-1, with 7 bases lining up with TRBD2. The CDR3 spans 15 residues. CDR1 is MGHRA, CDR2 YSYEKL, per germline. J gave up 6 bases and V 1 base, and 6 bases lay outside the gene matches. As DNA, the CDR3 is TGCGCCAGCAGCCAAGGTCTAGCGGATGCCAATGAGCAGTTCTTC. Translated: CASSQGLADANEQFF.

This chain connects TRBV6-5 to TRBJ1-3; D is undetermined. This CDR3 region has 12 residues. Germline V gene sequence: CDR1 MNHEY, CDR2 SVGAGI. Trimming pared 4 bases from V and 4 bases from J, leaving 5 bases between. The CDR3 DNA reads as TGTGCCAGCAGTTCTCAGGGAAACACCATATATTTT. Protein: CASSSQGNTIYF.

This clonotype was picked up a small number of times. The chain has TRBV20-1 and TRBJ2-7; D is perhaps TRBD2 (6 bases). This CDR3 is 12 amino acids long. Germline lookup yields CDR1 DFQATT and CDR2 SNEGSKA (reference sequence). The V end lost 3 bases, the J end lost 4 bases, and 10 bases lay between the germline ends. CDR3 DNA sequence: TGCAGTGCTAGCGGGAGAGGGTACGAGCAGTACTTC. Protein product: CSASGRGYEQYF.